This TCR beta chain was identified in a study of shared clonotypes between healthy human individuals. Study results and limitations: Generally, naive subsets came out with larger estimated richness than memory subsets. At large depth, rarefaction still showed sorted-subset sequencing to be incomplete.

Points on this clone: Its antigen is unidentified. The same CDR3 also results from other DNA sequences found in this sample.

Every donor, a Caucasian adult, lived in Nashville, Tennessee. The authors split each subset's genomic DNA evenly across several immunoSEQ plates. The assay was immunoSEQ multiplex PCR, and TCRdb's table has in-frame clones only and misses some. In the table there are more than 2,000,000 clones, about 92% of which are singletons. Germline V gives CDR1 SEHNR, CDR2 FQNEAQ (reference sequence). V was trimmed by 5 bases and J by 5 bases, leaving 6 bases between them. The CDR3 covers 11 residues. What was sequenced was naive CD4+ T cells sorted from blood. The sample's subset: CD45RA+ positively selected. The chain has TRBV7-9 and TRBJ2-5; D call uncertain. The sequence was collected from a man aged 18 to 30 in good health. CDR3 sequence (DNA): TGTGCCAGCAGCCGGGCGGAGACCCAGTACTTC. This encodes CASSRAETQYF.